The 22 T cell receptor beta chains below come from one sample, sequenced in a study of Ad26.COV2.S vaccination and SARS-CoV-2 variants. Assay: immunoSEQ multiplex PCR; the TCRdb copy retains only in-frame clones and omits some. The data show about 350,000 clones, about 92% seen once. The sample in question was peripheral blood, obtained after recovery from COVID-19. The receptors originated from a human donor who had recovered from COVID-19.

The V gene is TRBV14, the J gene TRBJ1-5, with D maybe TRBD1 (5 bases). The CDR3 runs to 14 residues. From germline, CDR1 is SGHDN and CDR2 FVKESK. V lost 2 bases to trimming and J lost 0 bases, with 5 bases between them. In DNA form, the CDR3 reads TGTGCCAGCAGCCAAACAGGTAGCAATCAGCCCCAGCATTTT. Translated: CASSQTGSNQPQHF.

The gene calls are TRBV13 and TRBJ1-1; no firm D call. The germline V gene has CDR1 PRHDT and CDR2 FYEKMQ (reference sequence). CDR3 size: 13 residues. The V end lost 5 bases, the J end lost 1 base, and 8 bases lay between the germline ends. CDR3 sequence (DNA): TGTGCCAGCAGCGCAACAGCGAACACTGAAGCTTTCTTT. This gives the protein CASSATANTEAFF.

V and J are TRBV14 and TRBJ1-6, with a tentative D call TRBD1 (5 bases). The CDR3 is made up of 17 amino acids. From germline, CDR1 is SGHDN and CDR2 FVKESK. V was clipped by 5 bases and J by 7 bases, with 21 bases between them. The CDR3 spells CASSFLRRGVENSPLHF. In DNA form, the CDR3 reads TGTGCCAGCAGCTTCCTCCGCCGGGGGGTGGAGAATTCACCCCTCCACTTT. The full variable domain, completed using reference TRBV14 and TRBJ1-6, is EAGVTQFPSHSVIEKGQTVTLRCDPISGHDNLYWYRRVMGKEIKFLLHFVKESKQDESGMPNNRFLAERTGGTYSTLKVQPAELEDSGVYFCASSFLRRGVENSPLHFGNGTRLTVT.

CDR3 in DNA: TGTGCCAGCAGCTTAGGGGGAGGTGGGGCTTTCTTT. This codes for CASSLGGGGAFF. The chain links TRBV11-2 to TRBJ1-1; D ambiguous. Looked up from germline, CDR1 is SGHAT and CDR2 is FQNNGV. The CDR3 runs 12 residues. Deletions cut 1 base from V and 11 bases from J, with 11 bases between.

This clone was recorded a few times. This chain links TRBV4-1 with TRBJ1-2; D is unresolved. The CDR3 consists of 14 residues. The V end was cut by 1 base, the J end by 4 bases, with 10 bases between. Germline CDR1 and CDR2: MGHRA and YSYEKL. CDR3 bases: TGCGCCAGCAGCCAAGCAGCCAGCCCCTATGGCTACACCTTC. It yields the protein CASSQAASPYGYTF.

The chain is built from TRBV6-6 and TRBJ1-2; D gene unclear. There are 13 residues in the CDR3. Germline V gene sequence: CDR1 MNHNY, CDR2 SVGAGI (reference sequence). Trimming took 0 bases from V and 8 from J, leaving 10 bases between them. Here the CDR3 reads CASSYSVAQGYTF. The CDR3 DNA reads as TGTGCCAGCAGTTACTCCGTCGCACAGGGCTACACCTTC.

The chain is built from TRBV6-5 and TRBJ2-7; D call uncertain. This CDR3 has 15 amino acids. Trimming removed 3 bases at V and 1 base at J, with 13 bases between. From germline, CDR1 is MNHEY and CDR2 SVGAGI. This CDR3 is CASSYRVGKSYEQYF. CDR3 coding DNA: TGTGCCAGCAGTTATAGGGTGGGGAAATCCTACGAGCAGTACTTC.

The gene calls are TRBV21-1 and TRBJ1-1. TRBV21-1 is classified as a pseudogene. The CDR3 consists of 12 residues. CDR3 in amino acids: CASSKGNTEAFF. The CDR3 DNA follows: TGTGCCAGCAGCAAAGGGAACACTGAAGCTTTCTTT.

The chain carries TRBV5-1 and TRBJ1-2, with 8 bases lining up with TRBD1. The CDR3 consists of 13 residues. With 3 bases clipped from V and 7 bases from J, the junction kept 5 bases outside the gene matches. CDR1 and CDR2 (germline): SGHRS, YFSETQ. The CDR3 reads CASSWTGSSGYTF. The CDR3 bases are TGCGCCAGCAGCTGGACAGGGAGCTCTGGCTACACCTTC.

The chain couples TRBV5-6 to TRBJ2-5; 12 bases are a match to TRBD2. The CDR3 has 18 residues. Germline CDR1 is SGHDT and CDR2 is YYEEEE. V shed 4 bases and J 8 bases; nucleotides not matched to a gene: 18. The CDR3 here is CASSHISSGGAGLDTQYF. The CDR3 nucleotides read TGTGCCAGCAGCCATATATCTAGCGGGGGGGCCGGTTTAGATACCCAGTACTTC.

CDR3 DNA sequence: TGTGCCAGTAGTAACCGGGGGCGAAATATGAACACTGAAGCTTTCTTT. Amino acids: CASSNRGRNMNTEAFF. This chain connects TRBV19 to TRBJ1-1, with D maybe TRBD1 (6 bases). The V end was cut by 4 bases, the J end by 0 bases, with 15 bases between. Looked up from germline, CDR1 is LNHDA and CDR2 is SQIVND (reference sequence). The CDR3 has 16 amino acids.

The genes are TRBV7-8 and TRBJ1-5; D remains ambiguous. The CDR3 length is 13 residues. CDR1 is SGHVS and CDR2 is FQNEAQ in the germline V gene. The germline V and J ends were trimmed by 2 bases and 7 bases, with 9 bases remaining between them. DNA of the CDR3: TGTGCCAGCAGCTTAATGGGGTCGCAGCCCCAGCATTTT. Translation: CASSLMGSQPQHF. The complete variable domain, with remaining parts taken from reference TRBV7-8 and TRBJ1-5, reads GAGVSQSPRYKVAKRGQDVALRCDPISGHVSLFWYQQALGQGPEFLTYFQNEAQLDKSGLPSDRFFAERPEGSVSTLKIQRTQQEDSAVYLCASSLMGSQPQHFGDGTRLSIL.

The chain is built from TRBV6-5 and TRBJ1-5, with 11 bases that match TRBD1. The CDR3 extends over 15 amino acids. Germline V gives CDR1 MNHEY, CDR2 SVGAGI. The J segment lost 5 bases and the V segment lost 6 bases, leaving 6 bases of the junction unmatched. DNA of the CDR3: TGTGCCAGCAGCTCCGGACAGGGGGCCTATCAGCCCCAGCATTTT. Encoded protein: CASSSGQGAYQPQHF.

The genes are TRBV5-1 and TRBJ2-3; a possible D gene is TRBD2 (6 bases). This CDR3 contains 15 residues. Looked up from germline, CDR1 is SGHRS and CDR2 is YFSETQ. Trimming cost V 2 bases and J 3 bases, with 13 bases left between them. CDR3 coding DNA: TGCGCCAGCAGCTTCGGGGGATCGCAAACAGATACGCAGTATTTT. Residues: CASSFGGSQTDTQYF.

The count of this clone is one. The V and J genes are TRBV14 and TRBJ2-7; 10 nucleotides match TRBD2. The V segment lost 2 bases and the J segment 6 bases; nucleotides outside the gene matches: 4. Germline V gives CDR1 SGHDN, CDR2 FVKESK. The CDR3 loop spans 14 amino acids. The CDR3 reads CASSQLAGAGEQYF. CDR3 DNA sequence: TGTGCCAGCAGCCAACTAGCGGGGGCGGGCGAGCAGTACTTC.

The chain joins TRBV21-1 to TRBJ1-6. TRBV21-1 is a pseudogene locus. This CDR3 has 19 residues. The CDR3 reads CAPSDRGFFLSSYNSPLHF. CDR3 coding DNA: TGTGCCCCCTCCGACCGCGGATTCTTTTTAAGCTCCTATAATTCACCCCTCCACTTT.

The chain carries TRBV11-2 and TRBJ2-7; a possible D gene is TRBD2 (5 bases). Germline V gene data show CDR1 as SGHAT and CDR2 as FQNNGV. The ends were cut back, 1 base at V and 0 bases at J, with 13 bases in the middle. This CDR3 is built from 16 residues. Here the CDR3 DNA reads TGTGCCAGCAGCTTAGTGGCGGGCAAACTCTCCTACGAGCAGTACTTC. Its protein is CASSLVAGKLSYEQYF.

V gene TRBV7-8 combines with J gene TRBJ1-2, with D hard to call. CDR1 and CDR2 from the germline V gene are SGHVS and FQNEAQ. The ends were cut back, 0 bases at V and 2 bases at J, with 4 bases in the middle. CDR3 length equals 13 residues. CDR3 sequence reads: CASSLARNYGYTF. The DNA of the CDR3 is TGTGCCAGCAGCTTAGCCCGGAACTATGGCTACACCTTC.

J is TRBJ1-1 and V is TRBV7-8, with a tentative D call TRBD1 (5 bases). Germline V gene lookup returns CDR1 SGHVS and CDR2 FQNEAQ. The CDR3 spans 13 residues. Between the trimmed V and J ends, which lost 4 bases and 1 base, there was a span of 7 bases. The CDR3 sequence is CASSSRENTEAFF. For the CDR3, the DNA is TGTGCCAGCAGCTCCAGGGAGAACACTGAAGCTTTCTTT.

This clone was seen a single time. The chain combines TRBV6-2 or TRBV6-3 with TRBJ2-7; 7 positions agree with TRBD1. The germline gives CDR1 MNHEY, CDR2 SVGEGT. The ends lost 6 bases at V and 5 bases at J; junction bases unmatched: 4. This CDR3 has 12 residues. The CDR3 here is CASSRQGDEQYF. DNA for the CDR3: TGTGCCAGCAGCCGACAGGGTGACGAGCAGTACTTC.

The chain combines TRBV5-1 with TRBJ1-5, with D perhaps TRBD1 (5 bases). CDR1 SGHRS and CDR2 YFSETQ come from the germline V gene. V was cut by 1 base and J by 4 bases, with 12 bases left in between. This CDR3 is 15 amino acids long. In nucleotides, the CDR3 is TGCGCCAGCAGCTTGTCCGGGGGTGAGAATCAGCCCCAGCATTTT. Its translation is CASSLSGGENQPQHF.

The chain couples TRBV4-1 to TRBJ1-1, with TRBD1 identical over 7 bases. Germline V CDR1 and CDR2: MGHRA, YSYEKL. J lost 8 bases, V lost 2 bases, and 2 bases had no gene match. The CDR3 is made up of 12 amino acids. Written as DNA, the CDR3 is TGCGCCAGCAGCCAACCGGGACAGGAAGCTTTCTTT. Translating gives CASSQPGQEAFF.